A single sample is the source of the 3 T cell receptor beta chains below, sequenced in a study of shared clonotypes between healthy human individuals. The repertoire was sequenced with immunoSEQ multiplex PCR; TCRdb's copy has only in-frame clones and lacks some. The table records about 1,900,000 clones, about 95% of them present only once. The naive CD8 subset, CD45RO-negative cells positively selected for CCR7, excluded terminally differentiated effector memory CD45RA+ cells. Sample: naive CD8+ T cells sorted from blood. Every receptor here comes from a young man in good health.

V is TRBV10-1 and J is TRBJ2-3, with unresolved D. Germline CDR1 reads WNHNN; CDR2 reads SYGVQD (reference sequence). This CDR3 comprises 12 residues. Between the trimmed V and J ends, which lost 3 bases and 2 bases, there was a span of 3 bases. In DNA, the CDR3 is TGCGCCAGCAGTGAAGCCACAGATACGCAGTATTTT. Protein sequence: CASSEATDTQYF.

The rearrangement joins TRBV6-1 to TRBJ1-2; TRBD1 is a possible D gene (5 bases). The CDR3 has 15 amino acids. Germline-derived CDR1 and CDR2 are MNHNS and SASEGT. The ends were cut back, 6 bases at V and 0 bases at J, with 14 bases in the middle. CDR3 in amino acids: CASSLDIKPNYGYTF. In DNA, the CDR3 is TGTGCCAGCAGCTTGGACATCAAGCCTAACTATGGCTACACCTTC.

The V and J genes are TRBV30 and TRBJ2-1, with 7 bases aligning to TRBD2. In germline, CDR1 is GTSNPN, CDR2 SVGIG (reference sequence). This CDR3 contains 18 residues. Unmatched junction bases numbered 16, after V lost 2 bases and J lost 3 bases. In DNA form, the CDR3 reads TGTGCCTGGAGTCCCCCTCGTACCGGGACTACCGTCTACAATGAGCAGTTCTTC. This translates into CAWSPPRTGTTVYNEQFF.